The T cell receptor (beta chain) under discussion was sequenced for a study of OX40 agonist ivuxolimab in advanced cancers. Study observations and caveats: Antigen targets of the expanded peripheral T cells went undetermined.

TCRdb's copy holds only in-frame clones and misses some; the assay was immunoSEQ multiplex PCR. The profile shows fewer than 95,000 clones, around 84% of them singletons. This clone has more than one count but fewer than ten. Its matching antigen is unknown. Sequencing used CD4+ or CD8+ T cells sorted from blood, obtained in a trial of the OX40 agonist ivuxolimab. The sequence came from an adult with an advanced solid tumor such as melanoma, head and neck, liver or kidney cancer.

The CDR3 DNA reads as TGTGCCTGGATCTCGGGAAGGGGAAATGGCTACACCTTC. It encodes CAWISGRGNGYTF. The chain joins TRBV30 to TRBJ1-2; a possible D gene is TRBD1 (5 bases). This CDR3 contains 13 residues. Germline CDR1 GTSNPN, CDR2 SVGIG (reference sequence). Trimming cost V 4 bases and J 6 bases, with 15 bases left between them.